This T cell receptor (beta chain) was sequenced in a study of cytomegalovirus exposure and HLA in healthy donors. Study-wide findings and caveats: Being productive about 90% or about 30% of the time was typical of most TCR beta V segments in an earlier analysis. The classifier reportedly diagnosed cytomegalovirus status with high specificity and sensitivity. Sequencing depth across donors, presence/absence analyses assumed, was roughly uniform.

PCR involved 60 Vbeta and 13 Jbeta primers. The repertoire was sequenced with immunoSEQ multiplex PCR; TCRdb's copy has only in-frame clones and lacks some. This sample has under 250,000 clones; roughly 79% occur once, and the top ten carry 1.5% to 2%. The length of the CDR3 is 16 residues. In germline, CDR1 is MDHEN, CDR2 SYDVKM. V gave up 5 bases and J gave up 4 bases; unmatched junction bases: 8. As regards this clone: Its matching antigen is unknown.

The chain links TRBV28 to TRBJ2-3; TRBD2 agrees at 11 bases. This TCR came from a man aged 25 to 40 in good health and CMV-seronegative. The sequenced sample was PBMCs. CDR3: CASSEIAGGPPDTQYF. The CDR3 DNA is TGTGCCAGCAGTGAGATAGCGGGAGGGCCACCAGATACGCAGTATTTT.